The clone carrying this T cell receptor beta chain was counted a few times. This sample was taken from a study of T-cell memory formation after mild COVID-19. TCRdb fed the 5' RACE reads into MiXCR, producing one record per CDR3 protein. Of 400,000 to 500,000 distinct CDR3 sequences in the sample, about 20% are singletons; the top ten hold about 22%. The CDR3 runs 18 residues. The V gene's germline CDR1 is SGHRS and CDR2 YFSETQ. The junction had 18 bases not matched to a gene; V was cut back by 0 bases and J by 10 bases. The sequence was collected from a young man who had mild COVID-19 (a few samples of this study predate the infection). Cell type and time point are not known. The material sequenced was PBMCs or a T cell subset sorted from them (not recorded which). The chain uses TRBV5-1 and TRBJ2-1; 8 bases align to TRBD1. The CDR3 region is CASSLAMFSGQGYWEQFF. CDR3 coding DNA: TGCGCCAGCAGCTTGGCGATGTTTAGCGGACAGGGTTATTGGGAGCAGTTCTTC.